This T cell receptor (beta chain) was sequenced during a study of breast tumors, draining lymph nodes, adjacent tissues. Findings and limits, study-wide: That most tumor T cells come from lymph nodes remained unproven.

Germline-derived CDR1 and CDR2 are SGHRS and YFSETQ. This CDR3 contains 17 residues. V lost 5 bases to trimming and J lost 2 bases, with 17 bases between them. TCRdb passed the multiplex PCR reads through MiXCR, listing each CDR3 protein once. Here the sample spans around 130,000 distinct CDR3 sequences, 21% being singletons. This clonotype was seen repeatedly, ten times or more. Its specificity is not known. Axillary draining lymph nodes of breast cancer patients supplied the node samples. Sequenced input: axillary lymph node tissue. This sequence originates from a female donor with breast cancer. Some clones in this sample may be carry-over from other donors' samples. V gene TRBV5-1 combines with J gene TRBJ2-6; D may correspond to TRBD1 or TRBD2 (5 bases each). The CDR3 DNA reads TGCGCCAGCAGTCCCGGGGCTGGAAACCCTGGGGCCAACGTCCTGACTTTC. Protein sequence: CASSPGAGNPGANVLTF.